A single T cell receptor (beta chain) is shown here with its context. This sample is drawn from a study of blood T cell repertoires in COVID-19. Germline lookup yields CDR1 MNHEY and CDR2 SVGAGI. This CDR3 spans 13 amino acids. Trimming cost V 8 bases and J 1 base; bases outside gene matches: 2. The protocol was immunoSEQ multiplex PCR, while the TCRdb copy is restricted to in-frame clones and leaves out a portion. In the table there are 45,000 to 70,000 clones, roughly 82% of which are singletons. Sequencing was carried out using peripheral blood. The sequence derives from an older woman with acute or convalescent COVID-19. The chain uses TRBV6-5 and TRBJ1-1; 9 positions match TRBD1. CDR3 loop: CASWTGANTEAFF. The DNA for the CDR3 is TGTGCCAGCTGGACAGGGGCGAACACTGAAGCTTTCTTT.